The present T cell receptor beta chain was sequenced within a study of identical twins. General study points: Zero-insertion analyses were open to partial confounding by invariant MAIT and iNKT cells. Out-of-frame TCR alpha sharing observed in monozygotic twins exceeded model estimates.

V lost 3 bases, J lost 9 bases, and 10 bases stayed unmatched. The CDR3 loop spans 15 amino acids. This clonotype was picked up many times. Antigen specificity is unknown. TCRdb redid the calling of the 5' RACE reads with MiXCR, one entry per CDR3 protein. The sample lists just under 550,000 distinct CDR3 sequences, approximately 14% occurring once. Only healthy Caucasians were included as donors. The sample also formed part of further work on yellow fever vaccine responses in identical twins.

Sequenced: CD4+ T cells sorted from blood. The receptor was derived from a woman aged 18-30 years in good health. J is TRBJ2-5 and V is TRBV12-3 or TRBV12-4; the match to TRBD2 covers 10 bases. CDR3 sequence reads: CASSLDLAGAQPQYF. CDR3 nucleotide sequence: TGTGCCAGCAGTTTGGATCTAGCGGGGGCCCAACCCCAGTACTTC.